This T cell receptor (beta chain) was recorded in a study of PD-1 blockade in classical Hodgkin lymphoma. Time point meaning: cycle 4 day 1 (C4D1), after 6 weeks of nivolumab. No patient escaped relapse after autologous stem cell transplantation, and brentuximab vedotin exposure varied. The study recorded best responses of complete response, partial response or progressive disease. General study findings and limits: Differences between repertoires have undefined causes, possibly disease activity or prior therapy.

This clone was counted between two and nine times. Its antigen is unknown. Sequencing used immunoSEQ multiplex PCR; TCRdb keeps in-frame clones, though not all of them. The repertoire has around 93,000 clones, 78% of them found once; the top ten carry over 7.5%. The TCR comes from a human donor with classical Hodgkin lymphoma. Source: peripheral blood mononuclear cells (PBMCs), taken before the fourth cycle of nivolumab.

The CDR3 DNA is TGTGCCAGCAGCTATGGACAGGGGTCCTACTACGAGCAGTACTTC. It translates to CASSYGQGSYYEQYF. This chain joins TRBV7-6 and TRBJ2-7; TRBD1 matches 9 bases. The germline V gene encodes CDR1 SGHVS and CDR2 FNYEAQ. Trimming removed 4 bases from V and 3 bases from J; junction bases left unmatched: 7. CDR3 length: 15 amino acids.